In its sample, the clone carrying this T cell receptor (beta chain) was seen many times. Its target is not known. Using RNA transcripts, the TCR beta CDR3 regions were amplified. Investigators did first-round RT-PCR with HTBI primers, then second-round multiplex PCR. MiXCR was run by TCRdb on the multiplex PCR reads, yielding one entry per CDR3 protein. The table shows almost 400,000 distinct CDR3 sequences, with approximately 16% occurring only once. The sample belongs to a study of Graves' ophthalmopathy and Graves' hyperthyroidism. Notes on the study in general: Most expanded clonotypes from thyroid (those above 0.001 frequency) were also found in blood. The study's model predicted ophthalmopathy progression at about 68% sensitivity and 72.22% specificity.

With a duration under 3 months, ophthalmopathy in the donors showed moderate-to-severe activity, CAS ≥3 and NOSPECS ≥4. Diagnoses were established from clinical symptoms, serum thyroxine, TRAb, thyroid ultrasound and orbital computed tomography. Germline V gene sequence: CDR1 SGHTS, CDR2 YDEGEE. V lost 2 bases, J lost 5 bases, and 17 bases lay in between. The CDR3 totals 15 residues. The chain is built from TRBV5-8 and TRBJ2-7, with D perhaps matching TRBD1 (6 bases). The receptor was isolated from a woman under 30 with Graves' ophthalmopathy. Sequenced material: peripheral blood. This CDR3 reads CASSLGPQGGHEQYF. The CDR3 DNA reads TGTGCCAGCAGCTTAGGTCCACAGGGTGGGCACGAGCAGTACTTC.